Below, 5 T cell receptor beta chains from the same sample are listed, as sequenced in a study of CD8 T cells in ankylosing spondylitis. Points from the study as a whole: Fewer than 10 highly homologous variants formed a TCR beta motif that appeared characteristic of ankylosing spondylitis blood.

TCRdb fed the 5' RACE reads into MiXCR, producing one record per CDR3 protein. The sample lists 400,000 or so distinct CDR3 sequences; roughly 27% were seen once. Their recognized antigens are unknown. The material sequenced was blood, either unsorted or a sorted T cell fraction (not recorded which). These receptors all stem from a male donor with ankylosing spondylitis.

The chain is built from TRBV15 and TRBJ2-1, with D perhaps matching TRBD2 (5 bases). V was cut by 1 base and J by 9 bases, with 10 bases left in between. Germline V gene sequence: CDR1 LNHNV, CDR2 YYDKDF (reference sequence). This CDR3 is built from 13 residues. CDR3 in amino acids: CATSRAPRGEQFF. The CDR3 region has the DNA TGTGCCACCAGCAGAGCCCCCCGGGGTGAGCAGTTCTTC.

This clonotype was seen a single time. The chain is built from TRBV20-1 and TRBJ2-5; no clear D gene. The CDR3 is 12 residues long. V shed 6 bases and J shed 0 bases, with 8 bases lying between them. Germline V gives CDR1 DFQATT, CDR2 SNEGSKA (reference sequence). CDR3 sequence: CSAVGYQETQYF. CDR3 bases: TGCAGTGCCGTCGGTTACCAAGAGACCCAGTACTTC.

The chain uses TRBV20-1 and TRBJ2-2; D remains unclear. This CDR3 is 11 amino acids long. V lost 4 bases to trimming and J lost 6 bases, with 6 bases between them. The V gene's germline CDR1 is DFQATT and CDR2 SNEGSKA (reference sequence). The CDR3 protein is CSAIEAGELFF. The CDR3 nucleotides are TGCAGTGCTATTGAGGCCGGGGAGCTGTTTTTT.

This clonotype was seen only a few times. This sequence joins TRBV5-1 and TRBJ2-3; 9 positions agree with TRBD2. Germline-derived CDR1 and CDR2 are SGHRS and YFSETQ. V shed 1 base and J 3 bases; nucleotides not matched to a gene: 6. There are 16 residues in the CDR3. The CDR3 DNA follows: TGCGCCAGCAGCTTGCCTGGACTAGCGTCTACAGATACGCAGTATTTT. Encoded protein: CASSLPGLASTDTQYF.

This clonotype occurred a few times. V and J are TRBV24-1 and TRBJ2-3; D perhaps matches TRBD2 (5 bases). Trimming stripped 1 base from V and 0 bases from J, with 7 bases between. Germline V CDR1 and CDR2: KGHDR, SFDVKD. The CDR3 covers 15 residues. CDR3 nucleotide sequence: TGTGCCACCAGTGATTTCAAGCGGAGCACAGATACGCAGTATTTT. Protein product: CATSDFKRSTDTQYF.